This TCR beta chain was obtained from a study of blood T cell repertoires in COVID-19. Study-level information: COVID-19 samples, acute and convalescent, were from the United States, Italy and Spain.

V shed 5 bases and J shed 9 bases, with 17 bases lying between them. The CDR3 has 13 residues. Germline values: CDR1 GTSNPN, CDR2 SVGIG (reference sequence). Sequencing used immunoSEQ multiplex PCR; TCRdb keeps in-frame clones, though not all of them. Of about 90,000 clones listed, about 90% are singletons. This clone was counted a few times. The sequence came from a middle-aged man with COVID-19, enrolled during active disease. The chain joins TRBV30 to TRBJ1-5; D call uncertain. Material: peripheral blood. The CDR3 DNA reads as TGTGCCTGGGCACCCGGGATAGCACTGCCCCAGCATTTT. Translated: CAWAPGIALPQHF.